This T cell receptor (beta chain) was captured by sequencing in a study of blood T cells in healthy people across ages. Germline V gene lookup returns CDR1 SGHTA and CDR2 FQGNSA. This CDR3 region has 16 residues. The germline V and J ends were trimmed by 6 bases and 8 bases, with 22 bases remaining between them. Regarding this clonotype: Antigen unknown.

Primed by a sample-barcoded 5' primer and a J-beta primer mix, a second PCR proceeded for about 6 to 11 cycles. TCRdb reanalysed the 5' RACE reads using MiXCR and keeps one entry per CDR3 protein. The data hold under 1,000,000 distinct CDR3 sequences, with around 36% observed a single time. Findings and caveats of the study: Measured against age, TCR beta diversity per million T cells decreased in a roughly linear manner. Those diversity estimates obtained from one million T cells were thought to be underestimates.

This chain links TRBV7-2 with TRBJ1-4; D call uncertain. Sequenced: blood. The TCR sequence derives from a young man in good health. CDR3 sequence: CASRRSSTQQWEKLFF. CDR3 sequence (DNA): TGTGCCAGCAGGCGCTCCTCCACACAACAATGGGAAAAACTGTTTTTT.